What follows are 12 T cell receptor beta chains derived from one specimen sequenced in a study of shared clonotypes between healthy human individuals. Produced via immunoSEQ multiplex PCR; TCRdb's table is partial and in-frame only. The sample contains roughly 1,000,000 clones, about 80% of which appear only once. Sequenced sample: memory CD4+ T cells from PBMCs. Regarding subset: CD45RA-negative fraction. The receptors come from a man aged 18 to 30 in good health. Some clones in this sample may be carry-over from other donors' samples.

The chain combines TRBV28 with TRBJ2-7, with TRBD2 identical over 8 bases. The V gene end was trimmed by 5 bases and the J gene end by 3 bases; junction bases not matched to a gene: 12. The V gene's germline CDR1 is MDHEN and CDR2 SYDVKM. The CDR3 is 16 amino acids. The DNA for the CDR3 is TGTGCCAGCAGTGCAGAACTAGCGGAGAACCTCTACGAGCAGTACTTC. It encodes CASSAELAENLYEQYF.

The chain is built from TRBV28 and TRBJ2-1, with TRBD1 matching 8 bases. Germline CDR1 MDHEN, CDR2 SYDVKM. This CDR3 is built from 14 residues. J was trimmed by 6 bases and V by 4 bases; bases with no gene match: 5. The chain's CDR3 is CASSSPGQANEQFF. The CDR3 nucleotides are TGTGCCAGCAGTTCCCCGGGACAGGCCAATGAGCAGTTCTTC.

The V call is TRBV29-1, the J call TRBJ2-7; TRBD2 agrees at 10 bases. This CDR3 is 18 amino acids long. With V trimmed by 4 bases and J by 9 bases, 24 bases remained unmatched. The germline V gene encodes CDR1 SQVTM and CDR2 ANQGSEA. CDR3 sequence: CSVVLLSSGSPELMGQYF. Here the CDR3 DNA reads TGCAGCGTTGTATTACTGTCTAGCGGGAGCCCCGAGCTTATGGGGCAGTACTTC.

Worth noting for this clone: Other DNA sequences within the sample encode an identical CDR3. The chain is built from TRBV29-1 and TRBJ2-3; 7 bases are shared with TRBD1. Per germline, CDR1 SQVTM and CDR2 ANQGSEA. Unmatched junction bases numbered 2, after V lost 4 bases and J lost 1 base. The CDR3 runs to 13 residues. The CDR3 coding sequence is TGCAGCGTTGGACAGGGCGGCACAGATACGCAGTATTTT. Residues: CSVGQGGTDTQYF.

The sample holds many counts of this clone. The chain employs TRBV28 and TRBJ2-3; D call uncertain. There are 17 residues in the CDR3. Between the trimmed V and J ends, which lost 5 bases and 3 bases, there was a span of 21 bases. The V gene's germline CDR1 is MDHEN and CDR2 SYDVKM. DNA for the CDR3: TGTGCCAGCAGTCCAACCCAAAACAGATACCAGACAGATACGCAGTATTTT. It is translated as CASSPTQNRYQTDTQYF. The whole variable domain, remainder taken from reference TRBV28 and TRBJ2-3, is DVKVTQSSRYLVKRTGEKVFLECVQDMDHENMFWYRQDPGLGLRLIYFSYDVKMKEKGDIPEGYSVSREKKERFSLILESASTNQTSMYLCASSPTQNRYQTDTQYFGPGTRLTVL.

The chain is built from TRBV4-1 and TRBJ2-2; TRBD1 might be the D (6 bases). The CDR3 contains 15 residues. Germline assignment: CDR1 MGHRA and CDR2 YSYEKL. Trimming took 1 base from V and 5 from J, leaving 11 bases between them. CDR3 DNA sequence: TGCGCCAGCAGCCAAGGGTACAGGGAAACCGGGGAGCTGTTTTTT. Encoded protein: CASSQGYRETGELFF.

This rearrangement joins TRBV9 to TRBJ1-1, with D perhaps TRBD1 (5 bases). V was cut by 0 bases and J by 4 bases, with 10 bases left in between. CDR1 and CDR2 (germline): SGDLS, YYNGEE. This CDR3 is 14 amino acids long. This CDR3 is CASSVVQGVTEAFF. The CDR3 DNA sequence: TGTGCCAGCAGCGTAGTGCAGGGCGTCACTGAAGCTTTCTTT.

Remarks on this clone: In the same sample, other DNA sequences code for this CDR3. J is TRBJ2-7 and V is TRBV5-6, with D hard to call. V lost 2 bases, J lost 3 bases, and 6 bases lay in between. The germline V gene encodes CDR1 SGHDT and CDR2 YYEEEE. The CDR3 contains 12 residues. The chain's CDR3 is CASSLGGYEQYF. CDR3 nucleotides: TGTGCCAGCAGCTTAGGTGGCTACGAGCAGTACTTC.

In this sample, this clone turned up once. The chain recombines TRBV28 with TRBJ1-1; D unresolved. Trimming pared 10 bases from V and 0 bases from J, leaving 6 bases between. Looked up from germline, CDR1 is MDHEN and CDR2 is SYDVKM. This CDR3 is 11 amino acids long. The CDR3 loop is CATLMNTEAFF. Written as DNA, the CDR3 is TGTGCCACGTTAATGAACACTGAAGCTTTCTTT.

The chain uses TRBV28 and TRBJ2-7, with a possible D match to TRBD2 (6 bases). Germline V gene data show CDR1 as MDHEN and CDR2 as SYDVKM. This CDR3 contains 15 residues. V was clipped by 7 bases and J by 0 bases, with 16 bases between them. The CDR3 region is CASTKQRDFSYEQYF. As DNA, the CDR3 is TGTGCCAGCACCAAACAAAGGGACTTCTCCTACGAGCAGTACTTC.

The chain employs TRBV28 and TRBJ2-3; 7 positions match TRBD2. The CDR3 is made up of 14 amino acids. Unmatched junction bases numbered 4, after V lost 5 bases and J lost 2 bases. Germline values: CDR1 MDHEN, CDR2 SYDVKM. In DNA, the CDR3 is TGTGCCAGCAGTGGTCTAGCGGACACAGATACGCAGTATTTT. It is translated as CASSGLADTDTQYF.

This CDR3 is CASGLGSGISDTQYF. In DNA, the CDR3 is TGTGCTAGTGGTTTGGGTAGCGGGATCTCAGATACGCAGTATTTT. The V gene is TRBV12-5, the J gene TRBJ2-3; 8 nucleotides align to TRBD2. Germline-derived CDR1 and CDR2 are LGHNT and FRNRAP. The length of the CDR3 is 15 residues. V was clipped by 1 base and J by 4 bases; unmatched bases: 4.